This is a list of T cell receptor beta chains from one sample in a study of T-cell memory formation after mild COVID-19. In TCRdb, the 5' RACE reads were re-called with MiXCR into one record per CDR3 protein. This table has around 390,000 distinct CDR3 sequences, around a sixth appearing once. What was sequenced was PBMCs or a T cell subset sorted from them (not recorded which). These receptors all come from a young man who had mild COVID-19 (a few samples of this study predate the infection). Cell type and time point are not known. The CDR3 runs from the conserved cysteine through the conserved F or W. The D gene is left open where the match is weak. Not all rows give a size; the values are once, few, many and, for expanded clones, a class.

D gene: TRBD2
clone size: NA
V gene: TRBV3-1
J gene: TRBJ2-3
CDR3 protein: CASSLRPGLAQDTQYF
CDR3 DNA: TGTGCCAGCAGCCTAAGACCGGGACTAGCGCAAGATACGCAGTATTTT

D gene: NA
clone size: few
V gene: TRBV4-1
J gene: TRBJ2-1
CDR3 protein: CASSQEPGNNEQFF
CDR3 DNA: TGCGCCAGCAGCCAGGAACCAGGGAACAATGAGCAGTTCTTC

D gene: TRBD2
clone size: NA
V gene: TRBV24-1
J gene: TRBJ2-2
CDR3 protein: CATSDPTGLAGDANTGELFF
CDR3 DNA: TGTGCCACCAGTGATCCGACGGGACTAGCGGGGGACGCGAACACCGGGGAGCTGTTTTTT

D gene: TRBD1
clone size: NA
V gene: TRBV18
J gene: TRBJ1-4
CDR3 protein: CASSLPPNRGNEKLFF
CDR3 DNA: TGTGCCAGCTCCCTCCCCCCCAACAGGGGTAATGAAAAACTGTTTTTT

D gene: NA
clone size: NA
V gene: TRBV15
J gene: TRBJ1-1
CDR3 protein: CATSSRVGTEAFF
CDR3 DNA: TGTGCCACCAGCAGCAGGGTAGGCACTGAAGCTTTCTTT

D gene: NA
clone size: NA
V gene: TRBV7-9
J gene: TRBJ1-1
CDR3 protein: CASSFTGTNTEAFF
CDR3 DNA: TGTGCCAGCAGCTTCACAGGGACTAACACTGAAGCTTTCTTT

D gene: NA
clone size: few
V gene: TRBV7-2
J gene: TRBJ1-3
CDR3 protein: CASSPLGGTGNTIYF
CDR3 DNA: TGTGCCAGCAGCCCGCTAGGGGGGACTGGAAACACCATATATTTT

D gene: NA
clone size: NA
V gene: TRBV24-1
J gene: TRBJ2-5
CDR3 protein: CATSVRGRETQYF
CDR3 DNA: TGTGCCACCAGTGTCCGGGGGCGAGAGACCCAGTACTTC

D gene: NA
clone size: NA
V gene: TRBV7-3
J gene: TRBJ2-6
CDR3 protein: CASSLSGTGANVLTF
CDR3 DNA: TGTGCCAGCAGCTTATCTGGGACTGGGGCCAACGTCCTGACTTTC

D gene: NA
clone size: many
V gene: TRBV7-2
J gene: TRBJ2-1
CDR3 protein: CASSLFGRLYYNEQFF
CDR3 DNA: TGTGCCAGCAGCTTATTTGGTAGGCTCTACTACAATGAGCAGTTCTTC

D gene: NA
clone size: many
V gene: TRBV12-3/TRBV12-4
J gene: TRBJ2-7
CDR3 protein: CASSPQGAGEQYF
CDR3 DNA: TGTGCCAGCAGTCCGCAAGGGGCGGGAGAGCAGTACTTC

D gene: NA
clone size: NA
V gene: TRBV12-3/TRBV12-4
J gene: TRBJ1-1
CDR3 protein: CASSWGQFVTEAFF
CDR3 DNA: TGTGCCAGCAGCTGGGGTCAATTTGTCACTGAAGCTTTCTTT

D gene: TRBD2
clone size: few
V gene: TRBV24-1
J gene: TRBJ2-1
CDR3 protein: CATSDSGLAGGVEDEQFF
CDR3 DNA: TGTGCCACCAGTGACTCGGGACTAGCGGGGGGCGTGGAGGATGAGCAGTTCTTC

D gene: NA
clone size: few
V gene: TRBV20-1
J gene: TRBJ2-3
CDR3 protein: CSARAPSGTDTQYF
CDR3 DNA: TGCAGTGCTAGAGCCCCGTCGGGTACAGATACGCAGTATTTT

D gene: TRBD1
clone size: NA
V gene: TRBV7-9
J gene: TRBJ1-2
CDR3 protein: CARSPRPGQGARYGYTF
CDR3 DNA: TGTGCCAGAAGTCCACGCCCGGGACAGGGGGCGCGGTATGGCTACACCTTC

D gene: NA
clone size: few
V gene: TRBV5-4
J gene: TRBJ1-5
CDR3 protein: CASSFSGYNQPQHF
CDR3 DNA: TGTGCCAGCAGCTTTTCCGGATACAATCAGCCCCAGCATTTT

D gene: NA
clone size: NA
V gene: TRBV27
J gene: TRBJ1-1
CDR3 protein: CASSSPGHSNTEAFF
CDR3 DNA: TGTGCCAGCAGTTCCCCGGGACACTCGAACACTGAAGCTTTCTTT

D gene: NA
clone size: many
V gene: TRBV20-1
J gene: TRBJ2-1
CDR3 protein: CSARIGPHDNEQFF
CDR3 DNA: TGCAGTGCTAGGATTGGGCCTCACGACAATGAGCAGTTCTTC

D gene: TRBD2
clone size: NA
V gene: TRBV2
J gene: TRBJ2-5
CDR3 protein: CASRGGGAETQYF
CDR3 DNA: TGTGCCTCCAGGGGCGGGGGGGCAGAGACCCAGTACTTC

D gene: NA
clone size: NA
V gene: TRBV3-1
J gene: TRBJ2-5
CDR3 protein: CASSQAGDGETQYF
CDR3 DNA: TGTGCCAGCAGCCAAGCGGGGGACGGGGAGACCCAGTACTTC

D gene: NA
clone size: NA
V gene: TRBV11-2
J gene: TRBJ2-3
CDR3 protein: CASGGAGTDTQYF
CDR3 DNA: TGTGCCAGCGGGGGGGCCGGCACAGATACGCAGTATTTT

D gene: NA
clone size: NA
V gene: TRBV7-2
J gene: TRBJ2-2
CDR3 protein: CASSLKANKELFF
CDR3 DNA: TGTGCCAGCAGCTTAAAGGCCAATAAGGAGCTGTTTTTT